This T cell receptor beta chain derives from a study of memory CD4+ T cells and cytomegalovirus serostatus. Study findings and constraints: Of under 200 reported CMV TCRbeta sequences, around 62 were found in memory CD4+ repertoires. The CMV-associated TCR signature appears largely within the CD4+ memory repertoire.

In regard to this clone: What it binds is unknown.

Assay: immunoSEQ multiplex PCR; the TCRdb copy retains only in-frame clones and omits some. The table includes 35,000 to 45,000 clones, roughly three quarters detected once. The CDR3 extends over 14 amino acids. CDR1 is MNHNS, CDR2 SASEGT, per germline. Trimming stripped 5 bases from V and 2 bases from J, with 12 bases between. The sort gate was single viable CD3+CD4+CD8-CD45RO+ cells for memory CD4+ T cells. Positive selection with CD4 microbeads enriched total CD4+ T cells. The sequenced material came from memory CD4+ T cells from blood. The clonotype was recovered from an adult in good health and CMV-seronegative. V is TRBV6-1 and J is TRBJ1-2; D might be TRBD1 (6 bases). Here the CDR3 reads CASSLLDRNYGYTF. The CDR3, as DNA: TGTGCCAGCAGTCTATTGGACAGAAACTATGGCTACACCTTC.